Presented here are 14 T cell receptor beta chains from one specimen sequenced in a study of OX40 agonist ivuxolimab in advanced cancers. TCRdb keeps only in-frame clones here, not all; method: immunoSEQ multiplex PCR. The sample includes approximately 18,000 clones, 70% to 90% of them seen just once. The sample here was CD4+ or CD8+ T cells sorted from blood, taken in a trial of the OX40 agonist ivuxolimab. The receptor set was obtained from an adult with an advanced solid tumor such as melanoma, head and neck, liver or kidney cancer.

This chain uses TRBV9 with TRBJ2-1; D remains unclear. Germline CDR1 SGDLS, CDR2 YYNGEE. Trimming removed 0 bases at V and 0 bases at J, with 7 bases between. CDR3 size: 15 residues. The CDR3 spells CASSVGVSSYNEQFF. CDR3 bases: TGTGCCAGCAGCGTAGGGGTGAGCTCCTACAATGAGCAGTTCTTC.

In nucleotides, the CDR3 is TGTGCCAGCGCCTCGGGAAACTCCTACAATGAGCAGTTCTTC. Translating gives CASASGNSYNEQFF. The genes are TRBV27 and TRBJ2-1; tentative D call: TRBD2 (5 bases). Germline V gene sequence: CDR1 MNHEY, CDR2 SMNVEV (reference sequence). V was pared by 8 bases and J by 0 bases, with 11 bases between. The CDR3 is made up of 14 amino acids.

This chain links TRBV21-1 with TRBJ2-5; TRBD2 is the table's D call and was not checked against the DNA. TRBV21-1 is annotated as a pseudogene. CDR3 length equals 12 residues. The CDR3 DNA sequence: TGTGCCAGCAGCTCGGACCAAGAGACCCAGTACTTC. It is translated as CASSSDQETQYF.

The chain uses TRBV6-4 and TRBJ2-1; 8 bases are a match to TRBD1. This CDR3 is built from 15 residues. The V segment lost 3 bases and the J segment 5 bases; nucleotides outside the gene matches: 6. Germline CDR1 and CDR2: MRHNA and SNTAGT. The CDR3 loop is CASSDTQGANNEQFF. The DNA for the CDR3 is TGTGCCAGCAGTGATACCCAGGGGGCCAACAATGAGCAGTTCTTC.

The chain carries TRBV5-6 and TRBJ1-6; unclear D gene. Germline V CDR1 and CDR2: SGHDT, YYEEEE. The length of the CDR3 is 15 residues. Between the trimmed V and J ends, which lost 1 base and 11 bases, there was a span of 16 bases. The CDR3 here is CASSLLAGQATPLHF. The CDR3 nucleotides read TGTGCCAGCAGCTTGCTGGCCGGCCAGGCGACACCCCTCCACTTT.

The chain recombines TRBV27 with TRBJ2-1; D unresolved. Trimming stripped 0 bases from V and 4 bases from J, with 7 bases between. The CDR3 contains 14 residues. Germline V CDR1 and CDR2: MNHEY, SMNVEV (reference sequence). The CDR3 is CASSLSAGYNEQFF. The CDR3 nucleotides are TGTGCCAGCAGTTTATCGGCAGGATACAATGAGCAGTTCTTC.

The chain links TRBV6-6 to TRBJ2-5; the D gene is possibly TRBD2 (5 bases). The CDR3 totals 11 residues. CDR1 is MNHNY, CDR2 SVGAGI, per germline (reference sequence). Trimming removed 2 bases at V and 7 bases at J, with 5 bases between. The CDR3 DNA is TGTGCCAGCAGTTACGAGGGGACCCAGTACTTC. Its translation: CASSYEGTQYF.

The chain recombines TRBV11-2 with TRBJ2-7, with D uncertain. The CDR3 is 12 amino acids. Per germline, CDR1 SGHAT and CDR2 FQNNGV. V was cut by 3 bases and J by 7 bases, with 10 bases left in between. CDR3 DNA: TGTGCCAGCAGCTTTCACGGAGATGAGCAGTACTTC. It translates to CASSFHGDEQYF.

The genes are TRBV27 and TRBJ2-5, with D tentatively TRBD2 (6 bases). CDR3 length: 16 residues. CDR1 MNHEY and CDR2 SMNVEV come from the germline V gene (reference sequence). V shed 1 base and J shed 2 bases, with 14 bases lying between them. CDR3 sequence reads: CASSLWGGTTQETQYF. In nucleotides, the CDR3 is TGTGCCAGCAGTTTATGGGGCGGGACCACTCAAGAGACCCAGTACTTC.

The rearrangement links TRBV4-1 to TRBJ2-1, with TRBD2 identical over 11 bases. The CDR3 extends over 15 amino acids. The germline V gene encodes CDR1 MGHRA and CDR2 YSYEKL. V lost 4 bases and J lost 8; bases outside the gene matches: 7. The CDR3 DNA reads TGCGCCAGCAGCCTCCTTAGCGGGAGGGCCTATGAGCAGTTCTTC. Translation gives CASSLLSGRAYEQFF.

The V call is TRBV6-1, the J call TRBJ2-1, with 14 bases that match TRBD2. The germline CDR1 and CDR2 sequences are MNHNS and SASEGT. J was trimmed by 4 bases and V by 8 bases; bases with no gene match: 4. The CDR3 length is 15 residues. This CDR3 is CASVGTSGGYNEQFF. Here the CDR3 DNA reads TGTGCCAGCGTTGGGACTAGCGGGGGATACAATGAGCAGTTCTTC.

The chain combines TRBV5-5 with TRBJ2-7; 10 bases map to TRBD1. V was pared by 4 bases and J by 6 bases, with 7 bases of the junction left unmatched. The CDR3 runs to 14 residues. Germline CDR1 is SGHKS and CDR2 is YYEKEE (reference sequence). The CDR3 sequence is CASSGDRGQSEQYF. DNA of the CDR3: TGTGCCAGCAGCGGAGACAGGGGGCAGAGCGAGCAGTACTTC.

The chain joins TRBV28 to TRBJ2-1, with D possibly matching TRBD2 (5 bases). Trimming removed 8 bases from V and 3 bases from J, with 14 bases in between. Germline V CDR1 and CDR2: MDHEN, SYDVKM. The CDR3 is 14 residues long. CDR3 bases: TGTGCCAGCGGAGTCGAGGGAGTCTACAATGAGCAGTTCTTC. Its translation: CASGVEGVYNEQFF.

About this clone itself: Relative to the germline gene, one junction end is altered; a read error may explain this. The J gene is TRBJ2-1, the V gene TRBV30; D gene uncertain. There are 12 residues in the CDR3. CDR1 is GTSNPN and CDR2 is SVGIG in the germline V gene (reference sequence). The CDR3 region is CVWSVSHNEQLF. The CDR3 coding sequence is TGTGTCTGGAGTGTATCCCACAATGAGCAGCTCTTC.